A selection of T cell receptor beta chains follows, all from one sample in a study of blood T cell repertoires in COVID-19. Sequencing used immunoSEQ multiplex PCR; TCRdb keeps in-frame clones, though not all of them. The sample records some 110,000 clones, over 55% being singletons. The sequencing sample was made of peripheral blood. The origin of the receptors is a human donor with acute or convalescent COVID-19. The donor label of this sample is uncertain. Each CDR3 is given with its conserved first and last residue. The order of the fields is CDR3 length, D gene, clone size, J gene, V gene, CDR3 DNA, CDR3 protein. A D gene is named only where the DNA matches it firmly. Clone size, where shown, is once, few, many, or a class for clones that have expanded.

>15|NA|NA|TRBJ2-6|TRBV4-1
TGCGCCAGCAGCCAAGTAGCTGGCGGGGCCAACGTCCTGACTTTC
CASSQVAGGANVLTF
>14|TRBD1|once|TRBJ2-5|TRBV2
TGTGCCAGCACCCGTAGGACAGGCCAAGAGACCCAGTACTTC
CASTRRTGQETQYF
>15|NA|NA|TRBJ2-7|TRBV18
TGTGCCAGCTCACCAGCGGTCGGGGATACGTACGAGCAGTACTTC
CASSPAVGDTYEQYF
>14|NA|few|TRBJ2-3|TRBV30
TGTGCCTGGAGTGTAAGCGGGCGCACAGATACGCAGTATTTT
CAWSVSGRTDTQYF
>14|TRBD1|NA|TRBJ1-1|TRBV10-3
TGTGCCATCAGTATGGGACAGACGAACACTGAAGCTTTCTTT
CAISMGQTNTEAFF
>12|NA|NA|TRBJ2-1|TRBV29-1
TGCAGCGTTCGAACGAGCTACAATGAGCAGTTCTTC
CSVRTSYNEQFF
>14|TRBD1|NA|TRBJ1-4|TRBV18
TGTGCCAGCTCACCACAACAGGGGCCCGAAAAACTGTTTTTT
CASSPQQGPEKLFF
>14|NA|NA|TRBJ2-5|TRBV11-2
TGTGCCAGCGCAAACAAGTGGAGCCAAGAGACCCAGTACTTC
CASANKWSQETQYF
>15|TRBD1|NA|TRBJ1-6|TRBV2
TGTGCCAGCAGTTTCAGGGGGCCCGATAATTCACCCCTCCACTTT
CASSFRGPDNSPLHF
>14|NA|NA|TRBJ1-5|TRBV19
TGTGCCAGTAGCCAGGGTTGGGGCAATCAGCCCCAGCATTTT
CASSQGWGNQPQHF
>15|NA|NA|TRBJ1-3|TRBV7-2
TGTGCCAGCAGCTTCCGACAAGACTCTGGAAACACCATATATTTT
CASSFRQDSGNTIYF
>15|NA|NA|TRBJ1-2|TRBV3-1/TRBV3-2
TGTGCCAGCAGCCAAGGGACAGCTATTAACTATGGCTACACCTTC
CASSQGTAINYGYTF
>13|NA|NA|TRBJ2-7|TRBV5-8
TGTGCCAGCAGCTTGGGGGACATCGGCGAGCAGTACTTC
CASSLGDIGEQYF
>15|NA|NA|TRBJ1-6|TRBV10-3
TGTGCCATCAGTGAACAGCCAGGGTATAATTCACCCCTCCACTTT
CAISEQPGYNSPLHF
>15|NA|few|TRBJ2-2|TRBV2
TGTGCCAGCAGTGAGTCTCGCACGAGCACCGGGGAGCTGTTTTTT
CASSESRTSTGELFF
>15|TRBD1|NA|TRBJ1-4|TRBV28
TGTGCCAGCAGTTTGTGGGACAGGGTCCCGGAAAAACTGTTTTTT
CASSLWDRVPEKLFF
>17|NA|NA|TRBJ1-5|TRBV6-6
TGTGCCAGCAGTCCCCCCCAGGGGCAATATAGCAATCAGCCCCAGCATTTT
CASSPPQGQYSNQPQHF
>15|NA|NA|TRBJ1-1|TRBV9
TGTGCCAGCAGCCCGACGGCTAGCCCCAACACTGAAGCTTTCTTT
CASSPTASPNTEAFF
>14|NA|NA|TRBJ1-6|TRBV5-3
TGTGCCAGAACTGAGAGCTCCTATAATTCACCCCTCCACTTT
CARTESSYNSPLHF
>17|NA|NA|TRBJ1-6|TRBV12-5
TGTGCTAGTGGTTTGGTAAAGGGGAGGGAAAGGAATTCACCCCTCCACTTT
CASGLVKGRERNSPLHF
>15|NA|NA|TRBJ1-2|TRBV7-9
TGTGCCAGCAGCCCTCGGACGACAGGTAGCTATGGCTACACCTTC
CASSPRTTGSYGYTF
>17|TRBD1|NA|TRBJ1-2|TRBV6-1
TGTGCCAGCAGTGAAGCCGCCAGGGACAGAGCTAACTATGGCTACACCTTC
CASSEAARDRANYGYTF
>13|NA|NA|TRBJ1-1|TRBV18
TGTGCCAGCTCACCACGAGGGCTGGGTGAAGCTTTCTTT
CASSPRGLGEAFF
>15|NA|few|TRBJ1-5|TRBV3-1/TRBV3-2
TGTGCCAGCAGCCAAGAATATGGGGAGGATCAGCCCCAGCATTTT
CASSQEYGEDQPQHF
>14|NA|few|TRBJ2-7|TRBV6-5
TGTGCCAGCAGAAGGGACTTTAGCTCCTACGAGCAGTACTTC
CASRRDFSSYEQYF
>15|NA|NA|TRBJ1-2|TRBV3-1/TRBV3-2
TGTGCCAGCAGCCAAGGTCAGTTATTCCTCCATGGCTACACCTTC
CASSQGQLFLHGYTF